The 19 T cell receptor beta chains presented below share a single source sample, sequenced in a study of shared clonotypes between healthy human individuals. Here immunoSEQ multiplex PCR was the method, and the copy in TCRdb shows in-frame clones only, minus some. The sample gives about a million clones, about 75% of which show up once; approximately 1.5% is in the top ten. The sample comprised memory CD4+ T cells sorted from blood. The sample's subset: CD45RA-negative fraction. These TCRs come from a man younger than 35 in good health.

This sequence joins TRBV6-5 and TRBJ2-7; TRBD1 agrees at 9 bases. The CDR3 consists of 15 residues. The V and J ends lost 2 bases and 2 bases, in that order; junction bases with no gene match: 4. Germline values: CDR1 MNHEY, CDR2 SVGAGI. CDR3: CASSYAQGATYEQYF. The CDR3 DNA follows: TGTGCCAGCAGTTACGCACAGGGGGCAACCTACGAGCAGTACTTC.

This chain connects TRBV14 to TRBJ2-7; D call uncertain. Germline CDR1 SGHDN, CDR2 FVKESK. The CDR3 is 12 residues long. The V and J ends lost 0 bases and 8 bases respectively, with 8 bases between them. For the CDR3, the DNA is TGTGCCAGCAGCCAAGATACGGTTAAGCAGTACTTC. It specifies CASSQDTVKQYF.

The chain links TRBV28 to TRBJ2-7; 7 bases agree with TRBD2. The CDR3 has 15 amino acids. Germline lookup yields CDR1 MDHEN and CDR2 SYDVKM. V gave up 6 bases and J gave up 3 bases; unmatched junction bases: 11. Here the CDR3 reads CASRSPGLQFYEQYF. The CDR3 DNA follows: TGTGCCAGCAGGTCACCGGGACTACAGTTCTACGAGCAGTACTTC.

The genes are TRBV2 and TRBJ1-3; D is unresolved. Between the trimmed V and J ends, which lost 8 bases and 0 bases, there was a span of 11 bases. Looked up from germline, CDR1 is SNHLY and CDR2 is FYNNEI. This CDR3 is built from 14 residues. The chain's CDR3 is CASGSKSSGNTIYF. The CDR3 region has the DNA TGTGCCAGCGGTTCGAAGAGCTCTGGAAACACCATATATTTT.

Only one count was recorded for this clone. The chain combines TRBV4-3 with TRBJ2-1; 13 bases agree with TRBD2. The trim removed 1 base at V and 6 bases at J, leaving 3 bases unmatched. Germline V lookup: CDR1 LGHNA, CDR2 YSLEER. CDR3 length: 16 residues. The CDR3 protein is CASSQVTSGRANEQFF. The CDR3 DNA is TGCGCCAGCAGCCAAGTAACTAGCGGGAGGGCCAATGAGCAGTTCTTC.

The chain is built from TRBV5-4 and TRBJ2-7, with 7 bases aligning to TRBD1. The CDR3 extends over 16 amino acids. Trimming removed 0 bases from V and 3 bases from J; junction bases left unmatched: 9. Germline V gene data show CDR1 as SGHNT and CDR2 as YYREEE (reference sequence). CDR3 sequence: CASSLAGTAKNYEQYF. DNA of the CDR3: TGTGCCAGCAGCTTGGCCGGGACAGCTAAGAACTACGAGCAGTACTTC.

With respect to this clone: This could be a read error, since a much larger clone is one nucleotide away. Distinct nucleotide sequences in the sample also encode this CDR3. This chain joins TRBV9 and TRBJ2-3; unclear D gene. The V and J ends lost 0 bases and 2 bases respectively, with 1 base between them. Germline V gene lookup returns CDR1 SGDLS and CDR2 YYNGEE. The CDR3 totals 12 residues. CDR3 in DNA: TGTGCCAGCAGCGTAGCCACAGATACGCAGTATTTT. Its translation is CASSVATDTQYF. Variable domain in full (rest from reference TRBV9 and TRBJ2-3): DSGVTQTPKHLITATGQRVTLRCSPRSGDLSVYWYQQSLDQGLQFLIQYYNGEERAKGNILERFSAQQFPDLHSELNLSSLELGDSALYFCASSVATDTQYFGPGTRLTVL.

This clone was counted once. Within the sample, other DNA sequences also encode this same CDR3. J is TRBJ1-2 and V is TRBV11-2, with D hard to call. The CDR3 runs 13 residues. V was clipped by 2 bases and J by 4 bases, with 8 bases between them. CDR1 SGHAT and CDR2 FQNNGV come from the germline V gene. The CDR3 spells CASSLRALYGYTF. In nucleotides, the CDR3 is TGTGCCAGCAGCTTAAGGGCCCTCTATGGCTACACCTTC.

The rearrangement uses TRBV19 and TRBJ2-7; 13 bases map to TRBD2. Germline V lookup: CDR1 LNHDA, CDR2 SQIVND (reference sequence). The CDR3 is 14 residues long. J was trimmed by 6 bases and V by 6 bases; bases with no gene match: 5. This chain's CDR3 is CASSPGLAGTEQYF. CDR3 nucleotide sequence: TGTGCCAGTAGCCCGGGACTAGCGGGAACCGAGCAGTACTTC.

This clone was detected many times. The gene calls are TRBV5-4 and TRBJ1-2, with 7 nucleotides matching TRBD1. The trim removed 1 base at V and 8 bases at J, leaving 11 bases unmatched. This CDR3 is 15 amino acids long. The germline gives CDR1 SGHNT, CDR2 YYREEE (reference sequence). The CDR3 sequence: CASSLRQGGWSGYTF. The CDR3 DNA reads TGTGCCAGCAGCTTGAGACAGGGAGGATGGTCGGGCTACACCTTC.

This clone has a handful of counts. CDR3 residues: CASSYSRGLAVSTDTQYF. In DNA form, the CDR3 reads TGTGCCAGCAGTTACTCTCGGGGACTAGCCGTTAGCACAGATACGCAGTATTTT. V is TRBV6-8 and J is TRBJ2-3; 9 nucleotides match TRBD2. V lost 0 bases and J lost 0; bases outside the gene matches: 7. This CDR3 is 18 amino acids long. CDR1 is MNHGY, CDR2 SAAAGT, per germline.

V usage is TRBV6-6 and J usage is TRBJ1-5, with D tentatively TRBD1 (6 bases). Per germline, CDR1 MNHNY and CDR2 SVGAGI (reference sequence). The length of the CDR3 is 15 residues. V was cut by 5 bases and J by 0 bases, with 11 bases left in between. The CDR3 region is CASSKDSHSNQPQHF. For the CDR3, the DNA is TGTGCCAGCAGTAAGGACAGCCATAGCAATCAGCCCCAGCATTTT.

The chain links TRBV5-1 to TRBJ2-5; 13 positions match TRBD2. J gave up 4 bases and V 5 bases, and 2 bases lay outside the gene matches. The CDR3 covers 14 residues. Germline assignment: CDR1 SGHRS and CDR2 YFSETQ. The CDR3 DNA is TGCGCCAGCAGGGGACTAGCGGGGTTAGAGACCCAGTACTTC. Translation: CASRGLAGLETQYF. Variable domain in full (rest from reference TRBV5-1 and TRBJ2-5): KAGVTQTPRYLIKTRGQQVTLSCSPISGHRSVSWYQQTPGQGLQFLFEYFSETQRNKGNFPGRFSGRQFSNSRSEMNVSTLELGDSALYLCASRGLAGLETQYFGPGTRLLVL.

V is TRBV7-2 and J is TRBJ2-3; possible D gene TRBD1, 6 bases. The germline V and J ends were trimmed by 6 bases and 4 bases, with 14 bases remaining between them. From germline, CDR1 is SGHTA and CDR2 FQGNSA. The CDR3 is made up of 14 amino acids. The CDR3, as DNA: TGTGCCAGCAGAACTACAGGGTGGCCAGATACGCAGTATTTT. It is translated as CASRTTGWPDTQYF.

This clone has only a few counts. The chain recombines TRBV6-5 with TRBJ1-2; D is unclear. The CDR3 is 13 residues long. V was trimmed by 4 bases and J by 8 bases, leaving 14 bases between them. From germline, CDR1 is MNHEY and CDR2 SVGAGI. CDR3 region: CASSSPAGWGYTF. The DNA for the CDR3 is TGTGCCAGCAGTTCCCCGGCGGGGTGGGGCTACACCTTC.

The V gene is TRBV5-6, the J gene TRBJ1-1, with 7 bases aligning to TRBD1. Losses at the gene ends were 6 bases for V and 7 bases for J; bases not matched to a gene: 15. Germline assignment: CDR1 SGHDT and CDR2 YYEEEE. The CDR3 is 15 residues long. CDR3 in amino acids: CASILLGGQEGEAFF. In DNA, the CDR3 is TGTGCCAGCATACTCTTGGGAGGACAGGAGGGTGAAGCTTTCTTT.

This clone was counted between two and nine times. The chain couples TRBV6-5 to TRBJ1-1; D uncertain. The V gene lost 6 bases and the J gene lost 5 bases, with 13 bases spanning the gap. Germline loops: CDR1 MNHEY, CDR2 SVGAGI. The CDR3 totals 13 residues. The CDR3 nucleotides read TGTGCCAGCAGAGTGTCCGTAGGGACTGAAGCTTTCTTT. Its translation: CASRVSVGTEAFF.

This clone appeared many times. V is TRBV28 and J is TRBJ2-2; D call uncertain. The germline CDR1 and CDR2 sequences are MDHEN and SYDVKM. V was shortened by 11 bases and J by 5 bases, with 15 bases between the two germline ends. The CDR3 totals 13 residues. The CDR3 sequence: CASGRLTTGELFF. In nucleotides, the CDR3 is TGTGCCTCGGGCAGACTGACAACCGGGGAGCTGTTTTTT.

This chain links TRBV27 with TRBJ1-2, with 10 bases aligning to TRBD1. This CDR3 is built from 18 residues. CDR1 is MNHEY and CDR2 is SMNVEV in the germline V gene (reference sequence). The trim removed 4 bases at V and 1 base at J, leaving 12 bases unmatched. In DNA, the CDR3 is TGTGCCAGCAGTTCAAACCGGGACAGGGGTTTAGTTAACTATGGCTACACCTTC. This translates into CASSSNRDRGLVNYGYTF.